These 2 T cell receptor beta chains were all obtained from the same sample, sequenced in a study of T-cell memory formation after mild COVID-19. TCRdb reprocessed the 5' RACE reads with MiXCR, giving one entry per CDR3 protein. The sample lists hundreds of thousands of distinct CDR3 sequences, roughly 13% occurring once. The specimen was PBMCs or a T cell subset sorted from them (not recorded which). The receptors derive from a man aged 18 to 30 who had mild COVID-19 (a few samples of this study predate the infection). Cell type and time point are not known.

This chain joins TRBV3-1 and TRBJ2-3, with no clear D. In germline, CDR1 is LGHDT, CDR2 YNNKEL (reference sequence). V lost 1 base and J 0 bases, leaving 8 bases between the germline ends. The CDR3 spans 15 residues. CDR3 DNA sequence: TGTGCCAGCAGCCAAGGGGCTACTAGCACAGATACGCAGTATTTT. This sequence encodes CASSQGATSTDTQYF.

The chain uses TRBV11-2 and TRBJ2-5, with a weak D call TRBD2 (7 bases). V was clipped by 0 bases and J by 6 bases, with 17 bases between them. This CDR3 has 16 residues. Germline assignment: CDR1 SGHAT and CDR2 FQNNGV. The CDR3 region has the DNA TGTGCCAGCAGCTTAGATCCGTGGGGGGGCAGTCAGACCCAGTACTTC. This codes for CASSLDPWGGSQTQYF.